Presented here are 19 T cell receptor beta chains from one specimen sequenced in a study of shared clonotypes between healthy human individuals. Profiling relied on immunoSEQ multiplex PCR, and the TCRdb table lists in-frame clones only, not all of them. The sample holds about 1,900,000 clones; around 96% are singletons and the top ten take 0.9% to 1.5%. Terminally differentiated effector memory CD45RA+ cells were excluded from the naive CD8 cells, which were CD45RO-negative and positively selected for CCR7. The sample was naive CD8+ T cells sorted from blood. The receptors come from a man aged 18 to 29 in good health.

V and J are TRBV19 and TRBJ2-7; 11 bases agree with TRBD1. The J segment lost 3 bases and the V segment lost 5 bases, leaving 6 bases of the junction unmatched. Germline V gene data show CDR1 as LNHDA and CDR2 as SQIVND (reference sequence). The CDR3 covers 15 residues. Written as DNA, the CDR3 is TGTGCCAGTAGTGGACGGACAGGGGGCCTCTACGAGCAGTACTTC. Protein sequence: CASSGRTGGLYEQYF.

The genes are TRBV7-2 and TRBJ2-5; 7 bases map to TRBD2. Germline CDR1 and CDR2: SGHTA and FQGNSA. This CDR3 region has 12 residues. Trimming cost V 1 base and J 7 bases; bases outside gene matches: 0. The CDR3 nucleotides are TGTGCCAGCAGCTTAGGCGGGGGGACCCAGTACTTC. Translated: CASSLGGGTQYF.

CDR3 sequence: CASSPITDTQYF. The CDR3 coding sequence is TGTGCCAGCAGCCCCATCACAGATACGCAGTATTTT. The V gene is TRBV28, the J gene TRBJ2-3, with D hard to call. The length of the CDR3 is 12 residues. The germline V gene encodes CDR1 MDHEN and CDR2 SYDVKM. V lost 6 bases and J lost 2, with 6 bases in between.

CDR3 protein: CASSLEPGLAGGPTDTQYF. CDR3 bases: TGTGCCAGCAGCTTAGAACCCGGACTAGCGGGAGGGCCCACAGATACGCAGTATTTT. The rearrangement links TRBV7-8 to TRBJ2-3; 15 bases match TRBD2. The CDR3 sequence is 19 residues long. Trimming cost V 1 base and J 2 bases; bases outside gene matches: 7. The germline V gene encodes CDR1 SGHVS and CDR2 FQNEAQ.

This chain connects TRBV7-8 to TRBJ2-1; TRBD2 aligns across 9 bases. Losses at the gene ends were 1 base for V and 3 bases for J; bases not matched to a gene: 10. The CDR3 runs 18 residues. Germline CDR1 SGHVS, CDR2 FQNEAQ. The CDR3 coding sequence is TGTGCCAGCAGCTTAGGGCTAGCGGGAAGCTCCAACTACAATGAGCAGTTCTTC. Translating it yields CASSLGLAGSSNYNEQFF.

With regard to this clone: At the DNA level, this CDR3 is encoded by other sequences in the same sample as well. J is TRBJ2-7 and V is TRBV7-9; 9 nucleotides agree with TRBD1. The trim removed 5 bases at V and 5 bases at J, leaving 7 bases unmatched. Germline V gene sequence: CDR1 SEHNR, CDR2 FQNEAQ (reference sequence). The CDR3 sequence is 14 residues long. CDR3 sequence: CASSLGQGLDEQYF. CDR3 nucleotide sequence: TGTGCCAGCAGCCTGGGACAGGGTCTCGACGAGCAGTACTTC.

The rearrangement joins TRBV29-1 to TRBJ1-1, with D unresolved. The CDR3 runs to 14 residues. V lost 5 bases to trimming and J lost 1 base, with 14 bases between them. Looked up from germline, CDR1 is SQVTM and CDR2 is ANQGSEA. Here the CDR3 DNA reads TGCAGCGTTAATTTGGCACAGCCGAACACTGAAGCTTTCTTT. As protein: CSVNLAQPNTEAFF.

The chain has TRBV28 and TRBJ1-4, with TRBD1 matching 8 bases. J gave up 4 bases and V 5 bases, and 3 bases lay outside the gene matches. This CDR3 region has 14 residues. Germline V gene lookup returns CDR1 MDHEN and CDR2 SYDVKM. CDR3 DNA sequence: TGTGCCAGCAGTCCGGACAGGGATAATGAAAAACTGTTTTTT. Amino acids: CASSPDRDNEKLFF. Complete variable domain (other parts from reference TRBV28 and TRBJ1-4): DVKVTQSSRYLVKRTGEKVFLECVQDMDHENMFWYRQDPGLGLRLIYFSYDVKMKEKGDIPEGYSVSREKKERFSLILESASTNQTSMYLCASSPDRDNEKLFFGSGTQLSVL.

Worth noting for this clone: Other nucleotide sequences from this sample produce the same CDR3. CDR3 in DNA: TGTGCCAGCAGCGTAGAGGGTAGCGGATACAATGAGCAGTTCTTC. Residues: CASSVEGSGYNEQFF. The chain carries TRBV9 and TRBJ2-1; D perhaps matches TRBD2 (6 bases). CDR1 and CDR2 from the germline V gene are SGDLS and YYNGEE. Trimming removed 0 bases from V and 4 bases from J, with 11 bases in between. The CDR3 runs to 15 residues.

The chain is built from TRBV6-7 and TRBJ2-3; D might be TRBD1 or TRBD2, each matching 5 bases. TRBV6-7 has ORF status, its function being uncertain. There are 19 residues in the CDR3. The ends were cut back, 1 base at V and 2 bases at J, with 22 bases in the middle. CDR3 DNA: TGTGCCAGCAGTTACTTCACCTATCGGGACCTTTCCTACACAGATACGCAGTATTTT. Protein product: CASSYFTYRDLSYTDTQYF.

This clone was observed once. The chain is built from TRBV19 and TRBJ2-2; maybe TRBD1 (6 bases). Germline CDR1 is LNHDA and CDR2 is SQIVND (reference sequence). V dropped 6 bases and J dropped 3 bases, with 20 bases sitting between them. The CDR3 consists of 17 residues. DNA for the CDR3: TGTGCCAGTAGCAACCAAGATACAGGGTTTGACACCGGGGAGCTGTTTTTT. This sequence encodes CASSNQDTGFDTGELFF.

CDR3 amino acids: CASNSNEQYF. For the CDR3, the DNA is TGTGCCAGCAATAGTAACGAGCAGTACTTC. The chain joins TRBV2 to TRBJ2-7; D unclear. Trimming left V 7 bases short and J 5 bases short, with 6 bases between. The germline V gene has CDR1 SNHLY and CDR2 FYNNEI. This CDR3 is built from 10 residues. Full variable domain (missing parts from reference TRBV2 and TRBJ2-7): EPEVTQTPSHQVTQMGQEVILRCVPISNHLYFYWYRQILGQKVEFLVSFYNNEISEKSEIFDDQFSVERPDGSNFTLKIRSTKLEDSAMYFCASNSNEQYFGPGTRLTVT.

The chain combines TRBV21-1 with TRBJ2-7; the D call in the table, TRBD2, was not verified against the DNA. TRBV21-1 is designated a pseudogene. This CDR3 has 20 residues. The CDR3 region is CASSKGNLTLAGLYPYEQYF. The DNA of the CDR3 is TGTGCCAGCAGCAAAGGCAACTTGACTCTAGCGGGGCTCTACCCCTACGAGCAGTACTTC.

The J gene is TRBJ2-5, the V gene TRBV5-6; D perhaps matches TRBD1 (5 bases). This CDR3 has 14 residues. Trimming cost V 0 bases and J 4 bases, with 10 bases left between them. Germline V gene lookup returns CDR1 SGHDT and CDR2 YYEEEE. The CDR3 reads CASSLEGEIETQYF. CDR3 DNA: TGTGCCAGCAGCTTGGAAGGGGAAATAGAGACCCAGTACTTC.

This chain joins TRBV13 and TRBJ1-1; 11 bases are a match to TRBD1. The CDR3 runs to 18 residues. J gave up 5 bases and V 0 bases, and 11 bases lay outside the gene matches. CDR1 and CDR2 (germline): PRHDT, FYEKMQ (reference sequence). The DNA of the CDR3 is TGTGCCAGCAGCTTAGGGAGAGGACAGGGGGCGCTAGGGACTGAAGCTTTCTTT. The encoded protein is CASSLGRGQGALGTEAFF. Full variable domain (rest looked up from reference TRBV13 and TRBJ1-1): AAGVIQSPRHLIKEKRETATLKCYPIPRHDTVYWYQQGPGQDPQFLISFYEKMQSDKGSIPDRFSAQQFSDYHSELNMSSLELGDSALYFCASSLGRGQGALGTEAFFGQGTRLTVV.

The chain uses TRBV4-1 and TRBJ2-7, with 7 bases lining up with TRBD1. The CDR3 has 16 amino acids. Germline CDR1 and CDR2: MGHRA and YSYEKL. V was clipped by 3 bases and J by 2 bases; unmatched bases: 10. This CDR3 reads CASSQASGTATYEQYF. The CDR3 DNA sequence: TGCGCCAGCAGCCAGGCATCGGGGACAGCGACCTACGAGCAGTACTTC.

The chain links TRBV13 to TRBJ2-3; 10 bases match TRBD2. This CDR3 region has 20 residues. Trimming removed 5 bases from V and 1 base from J; junction bases left unmatched: 18. Looked up from germline, CDR1 is PRHDT and CDR2 is FYEKMQ (reference sequence). The CDR3 nucleotides read TGTGCCAGCAGCCCCTCCCTAGGGCTAGCGGGAGTAGGGGGCACAGATACGCAGTATTTT. This gives the protein CASSPSLGLAGVGGTDTQYF. Full variable domain (remainder filled in from reference TRBV13 and TRBJ2-3): AAGVIQSPRHLIKEKRETATLKCYPIPRHDTVYWYQQGPGQDPQFLISFYEKMQSDKGSIPDRFSAQQFSDYHSELNMSSLELGDSALYFCASSPSLGLAGVGGTDTQYFGPGTRLTVL.

This rearrangement joins TRBV2 to TRBJ2-2, with no clear D. V was pared by 8 bases and J by 7 bases, with 11 bases between. CDR1 and CDR2 (germline): SNHLY, FYNNEI. The CDR3 runs 12 residues. Written as DNA, the CDR3 is TGTGCCAGCGGTAGGGAAGGCGGGGAGCTGTTTTTT. Translation gives CASGREGGELFF.

This clone was found once. This chain links TRBV6-5 with TRBJ2-1; TRBD1 agrees at 10 bases. Trimming removed 2 bases from V and 14 bases from J; junction bases left unmatched: 6. Germline CDR1 is MNHEY and CDR2 is SVGAGI. CDR3 length: 13 amino acids. Here the CDR3 reads CASSYGIGTGEFF. The CDR3 DNA is TGTGCCAGCAGTTACGGGATCGGGACAGGGGAGTTCTTC.